These 14 T cell receptor beta chains originate from one sample sequenced in a study of T cells in localized non-small cell lung cancer. The assay was immunoSEQ multiplex PCR, and TCRdb's table has in-frame clones only and misses some. The profile shows about 20,000 clones, around nine tenths of them singletons. The material was peripheral blood, obtained before any cancer treatment. Source of these receptors: a man aged 40 to 70 with stage I lung adenocarcinoma.

This clone was found once. The CDR3, as DNA: TGTGCCAGCAGTTACTCGTCAGCGGGGGGCCGGGATGAGCAGTTCTTC. Its translation: CASSYSSAGGRDEQFF. The J gene is TRBJ2-1, the V gene TRBV6-5; 9 bases are shared with TRBD2. The CDR3 totals 16 residues. Germline-derived CDR1 and CDR2 are MNHEY and SVGAGI. V lost 0 bases and J lost 8; bases outside the gene matches: 8.

CDR3 DNA sequence: TGTGCCAGCAGTTACGGCAGGGGAACCGGGGAGCTGTTTTTT. This gives the protein CASSYGRGTGELFF. The genes are TRBV6-6 and TRBJ2-2; TRBD1 might be the D (6 bases). CDR3 length equals 14 residues. Germline CDR1 is MNHNY and CDR2 is SVGAGI (reference sequence). The V and J ends lost 2 bases and 5 bases respectively, with 9 bases between them.

The CDR3 spells CASSVVSEELFF. The CDR3 DNA reads TGTGCCAGCAGCGTAGTTTCTGAGGAGCTGTTTTTT. This sequence joins TRBV9 and TRBJ2-2; no clear D gene. The V end was cut by 0 bases, the J end by 10 bases, with 7 bases between. Germline loops: CDR1 SGDLS, CDR2 YYNGEE. CDR3 length equals 12 residues.

The chain uses TRBV30 and TRBJ1-1; D unresolved. CDR1 is GTSNPN, CDR2 SVGIG, per germline (reference sequence). The CDR3 length is 13 residues. Trimming pared 4 bases from V and 1 base from J, leaving 10 bases between. CDR3 sequence (DNA): TGTGCCTGGACCCTCGGCGGGAACACTGAAGCTTTCTTT. This sequence encodes CAWTLGGNTEAFF.

The V and J genes are TRBV5-4 and TRBJ2-7; D unresolved. Germline V gene lookup returns CDR1 SGHNT and CDR2 YYREEE (reference sequence). V was trimmed by 3 bases and J by 3 bases, leaving 10 bases between them. CDR3 length: 13 residues. Here the CDR3 DNA reads TGTGCCAGCAGCTGGGGTGTATTCTACGAGCAGTACTTC. It encodes CASSWGVFYEQYF.

This chain uses TRBV6-1 with TRBJ2-7; weak D call: TRBD2 (6 bases). The CDR3 has 13 residues. Germline-derived CDR1 and CDR2 are MNHNS and SASEGT. V gave up 7 bases and J gave up 5 bases, with 15 bases separating them. DNA for the CDR3: TGTGCCAGCAATAAGGACTACTATAACGAGCAGTACTTC. Amino acids: CASNKDYYNEQYF.

V usage is TRBV6-5 and J usage is TRBJ1-1; 8 nucleotides align to TRBD1. The CDR3 covers 13 residues. Germline trimming cut 5 bases from V and 5 bases from J; bases unmatched to any gene: 4. Germline-derived CDR1 and CDR2 are MNHEY and SVGAGI. The CDR3 loop reads CASSDRQGTEAFF. CDR3 bases: TGTGCCAGCAGTGACAGACAGGGGACTGAAGCTTTCTTT.

The chain uses TRBV6-4 and TRBJ2-3, with 9 bases lining up with TRBD1. Germline V lookup: CDR1 MRHNA, CDR2 SNTAGT. CDR3 length equals 14 residues. V trimming: 8 bases; J trimming: 4 bases; junction bases outside the gene matches: 7. The CDR3 bases are TGTGCCAGCTCCGGGACAGGGTCATCAGATACGCAGTATTTT. It is translated as CASSGTGSSDTQYF.

V is TRBV20-1 and J is TRBJ2-4; tentatively, D is TRBD1 (6 bases). Trimming took off 3 bases at V and 16 bases at J, with 16 bases between the two ends. Per the germline V gene, CDR1 is DFQATT and CDR2 is SNEGSKA (reference sequence). The CDR3 length is 11 residues. CDR3 DNA sequence: TGCAGTGCTAGGGGACAAGGTGAAATATACTTC. Translation gives CSARGQGEIYF.

The genes are TRBV9 and TRBJ1-3; D uncertain. Looked up from germline, CDR1 is SGDLS and CDR2 is YYNGEE. V was trimmed by 3 bases and J by 0 bases, leaving 10 bases between them. This CDR3 is built from 15 residues. CDR3: CASSDQTRSGNTIYF. Here the CDR3 DNA reads TGTGCCAGCAGCGACCAGACCCGCTCTGGAAACACCATATATTTT.

V gene TRBV5-1 combines with J gene TRBJ1-2; 7 bases align to TRBD1. Unmatched junction bases numbered 9, after V lost 4 bases and J lost 3 bases. The CDR3 consists of 15 residues. The germline CDR1 and CDR2 sequences are SGHRS and YFSETQ. The CDR3 DNA reads as TGCGCCAGCAGCCCAGCGAGACAGGGAGACTATGGCTACACCTTC. Amino acids: CASSPARQGDYGYTF. Drawing the rest from reference TRBV5-1 and TRBJ1-2, the complete variable domain is KAGVTQTPRYLIKTRGQQVTLSCSPISGHRSVSWYQQTPGQGLQFLFEYFSETQRNKGNFPGRFSGRQFSNSRSEMNVSTLELGDSALYLCASSPARQGDYGYTFGSGTRLTVV.

The chain is built from TRBV5-1 and TRBJ2-3; D perhaps matches TRBD2 (6 bases). Germline lookup yields CDR1 SGHRS and CDR2 YFSETQ. V was pared by 3 bases and J by 10 bases, with 12 bases between. The CDR3 runs 12 residues. The CDR3 loop is CASSSSGVAQYF. DNA of the CDR3: TGCGCCAGCAGCTCGTCGGGAGTGGCGCAGTATTTT.

CDR3 in amino acids: CASSAVQGIATEAFF. The CDR3 nucleotides are TGTGCCAGCAGCGCCGTACAGGGTATCGCGACTGAAGCTTTCTTT. V and J are TRBV11-2 and TRBJ1-1; possibly TRBD1 for D (6 bases). Germline V gene sequence: CDR1 SGHAT, CDR2 FQNNGV. V lost 5 bases and J lost 5, with 18 bases in between. There are 15 residues in the CDR3.

The chain joins TRBV5-6 to TRBJ2-7, with 8 bases matching TRBD1. V was pared by 2 bases and J by 5 bases, with 9 bases of the junction left unmatched. The CDR3 contains 15 residues. The germline V gene has CDR1 SGHDT and CDR2 YYEEEE. This CDR3 reads CASSLSGTGRNEQYF. CDR3 DNA: TGTGCCAGCAGCTTATCCGGGACAGGCCGCAACGAGCAGTACTTC.